This T cell receptor (beta chain) was captured by sequencing in a study of OX40 agonist ivuxolimab in advanced cancers. Study-level background: At 0.01 to 10 mg/kg, ivuxolimab was administered intravenously to patients every 2 weeks. Those enrolled were 80% to 85% male, with a mean age of approximately 60 years and ages from roughly 20 to 85.

Germline CDR1 ENHRY, CDR2 SYGVKD. The CDR3 is 13 residues long. V gave up 7 bases and J gave up 7 bases, with 17 bases separating them. The repertoire was sequenced with immunoSEQ multiplex PCR; TCRdb's copy has only in-frame clones and lacks some. The repertoire holds about 66,000 clones, with roughly 85% as singletons. This sequence joins TRBV10-3 and TRBJ2-7; the D call may be TRBD1 or TRBD2 (6 bases each). The material sequenced was CD4+ or CD8+ T cells sorted from blood, taken in a trial of the OX40 agonist ivuxolimab. This sequence was found in an adult with an advanced solid tumor such as melanoma, head and neck, liver or kidney cancer. The CDR3 sequence is CAINPGASGEQYF. The CDR3 DNA sequence: TGTGCCATCAACCCGGGGGCCTCAGGAGAGCAGTACTTC.